This TCR beta chain was profiled in a study of T cells after yellow fever vaccination (dated by TCRdb to between 2018 and 2021). Context from the whole study: The SMART-Seq v4 Ultra Low Input RNA kit was used to prepare libraries from fractions with low cell numbers. To follow T-cell clones before and after both primary and booster YFV17D yellow fever vaccination, bulk TCR alpha and beta repertoires underwent longitudinal sequencing. Two healthy male donors, one aged 18 to 30 and one aged 30 to 40 years, made up the cohort. Bulk PBMC replicates and cell subsets were isolated from blood drawn at multiple timepoints before and after both primary and secondary immunization. Study-wide findings and limitations: A small fraction of clonotypes showed up in both the CD4 and CD8 compartments, probably as a result of convergent recombination. Because the study included only a couple of donors, the extent to which the findings can be generalized is limited. FACS-sorted repertoires could contain abundant contaminating clonotypes from the bulk population, so computational filtering was required. Compared with the primary T-cell response, the secondary T-cell response was weaker but faster, peaking on day 5 rather than day 15. After the booster, most clones that had expanded after primary vaccination were detected again (about 95% of CD4 and around nine tenths of CD8), suggesting broad maintenance of memory.

The meaning of the sample's treatment or condition label: live attenuated yellow fever vaccine strain. At each blood-draw timepoint, two biological replicates of bulk PBMCs were obtained. A standard Ficoll-Paque protocol was used to isolate PBMCs from peripheral blood. RNA was extracted with TriZol from bulk PBMCs, CD4 and CD8 fractions, and dextramer-positive and dextramer-negative fractions. TCR cDNA was made using 5'RACE template switching, a step that added a universal primer site and unique molecular identifiers. Priming for cDNA synthesis came from both the TCR alpha and TCR beta constant segments. Library amplification used two PCR steps, and the second PCR step added sample barcodes and sequencing adapters. Sequencing of libraries was done on Illumina HiSeq 2500 (2x100 bp) or NovaSeq (2x150 bp). The authors' analysis ran thus. Demultiplexing of reads and collapsing into UMI consensus sequences were performed with MIGEC, and V(D)J alignment was carried out with MiXCR. Vaccine-responding clonotypes were defined with edgeR using replicate PBMC samples, requiring FDR below 0.01 and a log2 fold change above 5 up to day 15. Each bulk clonotype received a CD4 or CD8 identity based on whether the sequenced CD4 or CD8 repertoire contained that clonotype at higher abundance. Using fastp at Q25 and MiXCR, TCRdb reprocessed the public reads and kept productive beta chains. Every distinct CDR3 protein forms one entry, paired with its most common genes and DNA. The V and J calls here are based on TCRdb, not the publication. The sample records around 350,000 distinct CDR3 sequences, 11% of which are singletons. The top ten constitute more than 15% of the sample.

About this clonotype itself: It lacks a known antigen. Base qualities are not at hand, and no much larger clone is one base apart.

The sample was PBMCs, taken on the day of the first yellow fever vaccination. The sequence was obtained from a man younger than 30 who received the YFV17D yellow fever vaccine.

This receptor carries the CDR3 CATSDGGTSGGAGELFF. The sequence in DNA is TGTGCCACCAGTGACGGAGGGACTAGCGGGGGGGCCGGGGAGCTGTTTTTT. The chain uses TRBV24-1 and TRBJ2-2; the central 16 bases match TRBD2. The CDR3 numbers 17 residues from cysteine through phenylalanine. Only the CDR3 DNA is retained, 51 bases long and in frame from the first base. V is cut back by 4 bases and J by 6 bases, with 4 bases in the junction unmatched. CDR1 and CDR2, looked up from the germline V gene, are KGHDR and SFDVKD.